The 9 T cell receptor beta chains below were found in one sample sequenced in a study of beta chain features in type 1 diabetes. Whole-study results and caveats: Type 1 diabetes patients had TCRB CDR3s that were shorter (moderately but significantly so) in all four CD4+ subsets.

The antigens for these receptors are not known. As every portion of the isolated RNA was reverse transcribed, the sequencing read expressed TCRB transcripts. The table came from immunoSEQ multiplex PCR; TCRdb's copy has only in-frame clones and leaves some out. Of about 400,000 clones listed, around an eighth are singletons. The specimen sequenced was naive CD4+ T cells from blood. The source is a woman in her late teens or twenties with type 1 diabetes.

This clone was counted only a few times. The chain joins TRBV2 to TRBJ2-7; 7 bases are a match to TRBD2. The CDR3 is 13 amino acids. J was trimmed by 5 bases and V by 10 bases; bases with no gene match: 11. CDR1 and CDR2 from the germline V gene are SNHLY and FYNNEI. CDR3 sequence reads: CAIGIVGRDEQYF. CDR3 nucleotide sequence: TGTGCCATCGGGATCGTGGGGAGGGACGAGCAGTACTTC.

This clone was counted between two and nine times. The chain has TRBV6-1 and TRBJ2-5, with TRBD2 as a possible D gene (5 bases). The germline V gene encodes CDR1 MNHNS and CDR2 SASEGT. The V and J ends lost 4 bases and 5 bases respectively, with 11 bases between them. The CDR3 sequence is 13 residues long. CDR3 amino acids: CASSAPGWETQYF. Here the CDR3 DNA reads TGTGCCAGCAGTGCTCCGGGGTGGGAGACCCAGTACTTC.

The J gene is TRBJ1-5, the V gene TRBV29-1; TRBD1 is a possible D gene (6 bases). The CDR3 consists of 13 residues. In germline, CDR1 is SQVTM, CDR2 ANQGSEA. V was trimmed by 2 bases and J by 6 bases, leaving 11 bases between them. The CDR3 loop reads CSVEPGVGQPQHF. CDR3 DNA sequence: TGCAGCGTTGAACCAGGGGTTGGTCAGCCCCAGCATTTT.

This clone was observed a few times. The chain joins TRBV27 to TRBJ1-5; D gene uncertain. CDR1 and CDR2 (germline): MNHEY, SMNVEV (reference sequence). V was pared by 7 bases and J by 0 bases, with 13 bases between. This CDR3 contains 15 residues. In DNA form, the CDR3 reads TGTGCCAGCACTCTGCGGGCCTTTAGCAATCAGCCCCAGCATTTT. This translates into CASTLRAFSNQPQHF.

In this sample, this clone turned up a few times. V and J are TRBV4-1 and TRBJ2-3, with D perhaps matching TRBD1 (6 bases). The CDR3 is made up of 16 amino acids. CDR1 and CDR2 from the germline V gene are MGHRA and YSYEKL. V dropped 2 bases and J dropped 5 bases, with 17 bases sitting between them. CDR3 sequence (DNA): TGCGCCAGCAGCCAACCGCACAGGGACCTAAAAGATACGCAGTATTTT. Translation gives CASSQPHRDLKDTQYF.

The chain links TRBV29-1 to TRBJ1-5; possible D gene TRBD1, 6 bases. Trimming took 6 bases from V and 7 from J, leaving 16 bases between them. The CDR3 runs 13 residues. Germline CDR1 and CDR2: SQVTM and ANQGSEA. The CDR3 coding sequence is TGCAGCGTCGCCGGGACTACAGGGCAGCCCCAGCATTTT. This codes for CSVAGTTGQPQHF.

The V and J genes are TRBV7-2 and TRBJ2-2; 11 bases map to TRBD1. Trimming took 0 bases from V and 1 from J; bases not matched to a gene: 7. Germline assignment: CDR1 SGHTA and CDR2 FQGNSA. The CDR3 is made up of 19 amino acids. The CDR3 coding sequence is TGTGCCAGCAGCTTAGCCCCCTCGGGGACAGGGGGGAACACCGGGGAGCTGTTTTTT. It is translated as CASSLAPSGTGGNTGELFF.

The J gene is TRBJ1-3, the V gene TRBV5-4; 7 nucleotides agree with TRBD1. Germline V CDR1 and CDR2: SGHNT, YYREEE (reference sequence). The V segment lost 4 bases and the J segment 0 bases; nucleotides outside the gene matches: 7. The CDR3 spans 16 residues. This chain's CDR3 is CASSTGQQISGNTIYF. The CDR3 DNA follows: TGTGCCAGCAGCACGGGACAGCAAATCTCTGGAAACACCATATATTTT.

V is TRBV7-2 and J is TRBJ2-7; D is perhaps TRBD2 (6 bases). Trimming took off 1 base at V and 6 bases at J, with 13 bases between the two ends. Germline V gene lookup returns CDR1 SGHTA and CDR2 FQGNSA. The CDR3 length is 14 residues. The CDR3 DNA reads TGTGCCAGCAGCTTAGACCAGCGGGCCAGCGAGCAGTACTTC. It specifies CASSLDQRASEQYF.